What follows describes a single T cell receptor (beta chain). The CDR3 runs 12 residues. Looked up from germline, CDR1 is SGHAT and CDR2 is FQNNGV. V lost 3 bases, J lost 6 bases, and 6 bases lay in between. The sample originates from a study of blood T cell repertoires in COVID-19. As for the study in general: Donors in the United States, Italy and Spain gave samples during acute or convalescent COVID-19. T cells, B-cell-depleted T cells, or PBMCs provided the cDNA or gDNA that served as material.

As originally analysed: Estimation of nucleated cell counts was performed using reference gene primer amplification. This table comes from immunoSEQ multiplex PCR, and its TCRdb copy is limited to in-frame clones, with some not included. Clonal size and the V and J genes are those of that table, whereas D and trimming came from the DNA. The sample contains some 140,000 clones, around 76% of which appear only once. The sequence was obtained from a man aged 80 or over with acute or convalescent COVID-19. V and J are TRBV11-2 and TRBJ2-1, with D possibly TRBD2 on 5 matching bases. The sample taken for sequencing was peripheral blood. Here the CDR3 DNA reads TGTGCCAGCAGCTTCGGAGGCAATGAGCAGTTCTTC. Translated: CASSFGGNEQFF.